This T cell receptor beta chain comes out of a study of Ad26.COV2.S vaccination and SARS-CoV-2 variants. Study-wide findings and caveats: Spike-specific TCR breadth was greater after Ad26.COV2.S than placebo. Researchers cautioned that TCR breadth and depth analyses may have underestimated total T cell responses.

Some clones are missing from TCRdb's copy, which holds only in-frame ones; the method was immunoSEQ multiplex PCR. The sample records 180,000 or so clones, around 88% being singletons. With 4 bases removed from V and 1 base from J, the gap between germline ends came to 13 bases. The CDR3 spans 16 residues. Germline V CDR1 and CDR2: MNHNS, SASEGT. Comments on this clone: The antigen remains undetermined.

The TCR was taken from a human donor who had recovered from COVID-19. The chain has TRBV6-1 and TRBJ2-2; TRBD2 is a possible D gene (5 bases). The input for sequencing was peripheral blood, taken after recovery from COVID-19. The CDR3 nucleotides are TGTGCCAGCAGTGGATCGAGGGTAATGAACACCGGGGAGCTGTTTTTT. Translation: CASSGSRVMNTGELFF.